These 3 T cell receptor beta chains were all obtained from the same sample, sequenced in a study of shared clonotypes between healthy human individuals. Clones were read by immunoSEQ multiplex PCR, and TCRdb kept only the in-frame ones, dropping some. Of some 2,000,000 clones listed, 85% to 95% are singletons. Source material: naive CD4+ T cells sorted from blood. Subset defined: CD45RA+ positively selected. The receptors originated from a man aged 18 to 30 in good health.

The gene calls are TRBV11-2 and TRBJ2-7; no clear D. The CDR3 is made up of 14 amino acids. Germline lookup yields CDR1 SGHAT and CDR2 FQNNGV. The V end was cut by 3 bases, the J end by 3 bases, with 12 bases between. CDR3: CASSFKSRNYEQYF. CDR3 in DNA: TGTGCCAGCAGCTTTAAATCCAGAAACTACGAGCAGTACTTC.

The count of this clone is one. The chain carries TRBV7-2 and TRBJ1-4, with TRBD1 as a possible D gene (5 bases). CDR3 length equals 17 residues. Trimming shortened V by 0 bases and J by 7 bases, and 18 bases separated the two germline ends. The germline gives CDR1 SGHTA, CDR2 FQGNSA. CDR3 in DNA: TGTGCCAGCAGCTTAGCGGGGCGCGGGGGTCTGGGTGAAAAACTGTTTTTT. Amino acids: CASSLAGRGGLGEKLFF.

CDR3 coding DNA: TGTGCCAGCTCTCTTTCGGGACAGGCGCATCAGCCCCAGCATTTT. It encodes CASSLSGQAHQPQHF. V gene TRBV2 combines with J gene TRBJ1-5, with 8 positions matching TRBD1. V lost 8 bases to trimming and J lost 5 bases; unmatched junction nucleotides: 11. The CDR3 contains 15 residues. The germline CDR1 and CDR2 sequences are SNHLY and FYNNEI.